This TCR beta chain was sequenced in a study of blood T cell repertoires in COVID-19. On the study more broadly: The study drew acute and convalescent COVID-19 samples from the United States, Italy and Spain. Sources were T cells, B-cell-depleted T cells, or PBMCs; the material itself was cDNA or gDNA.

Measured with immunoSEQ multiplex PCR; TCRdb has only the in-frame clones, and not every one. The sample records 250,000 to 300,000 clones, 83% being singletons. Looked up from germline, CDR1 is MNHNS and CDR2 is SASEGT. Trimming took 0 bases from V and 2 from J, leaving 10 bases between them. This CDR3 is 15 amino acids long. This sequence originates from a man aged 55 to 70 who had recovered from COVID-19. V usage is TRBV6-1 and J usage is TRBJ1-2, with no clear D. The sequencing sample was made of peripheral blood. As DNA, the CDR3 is TGTGCCAGCAGTGAAGCGCTTAGAGCAAACTATGGCTACACCTTC. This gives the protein CASSEALRANYGYTF.